This TCR beta chain is from a study of blood T cell repertoires in COVID-19. Turning to the study itself: COVID-19 samples collected from the United States, Italy and Spain covered acute and convalescent phases. Sources were T cells, B-cell-depleted T cells, or PBMCs; the material itself was cDNA or gDNA.

Authors' analysis steps: Reference gene primer amplification gave estimated nucleated cell counts. Clones were read by immunoSEQ multiplex PCR, and TCRdb kept only the in-frame ones, dropping some. V, J and clone size are taken as reported in that table, and D and trimming were inferred from the DNA itself. The profile shows 50,000 to 75,000 clones, approximately 93% of them singletons. The source material was peripheral blood. This clonotype was sampled from a man between 70 and 80 years old with active COVID-19.

The CDR3 sequence is CASSSGLLSYNSPLHF. The CDR3 DNA reads as TGTGCCAGCAGCTCCGGACTGCTCTCCTATAATTCACCCCTCCACTTT. The chain uses TRBV11-2 and TRBJ1-6, with no clear D. V dropped 4 bases and J dropped 0 bases, with 10 bases sitting between them. This CDR3 is built from 16 residues. Germline V CDR1 and CDR2: SGHAT, FQNNGV.